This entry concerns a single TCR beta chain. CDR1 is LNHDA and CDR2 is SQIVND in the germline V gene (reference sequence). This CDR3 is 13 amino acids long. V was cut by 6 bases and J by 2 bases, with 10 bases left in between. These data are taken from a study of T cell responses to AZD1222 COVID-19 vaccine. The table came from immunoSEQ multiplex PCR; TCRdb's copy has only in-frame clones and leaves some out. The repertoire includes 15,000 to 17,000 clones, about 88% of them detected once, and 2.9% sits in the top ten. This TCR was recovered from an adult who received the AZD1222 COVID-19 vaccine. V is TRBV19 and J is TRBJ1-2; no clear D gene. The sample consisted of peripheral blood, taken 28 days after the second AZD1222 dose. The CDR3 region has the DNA TGTGCCAGTAGCACAGCTCAAAACTATGGCTACACCTTC. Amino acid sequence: CASSTAQNYGYTF. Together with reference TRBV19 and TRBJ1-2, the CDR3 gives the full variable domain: DGGITQSPKYLFRKEGQNVTLSCEQNLNHDAMYWYRQDPGQGLRLIYYSQIVNDFQKGDIAEGYSVSREKKESFPLTVTSAQKNPTAFYLCASSTAQNYGYTFGSGTRLTVV.